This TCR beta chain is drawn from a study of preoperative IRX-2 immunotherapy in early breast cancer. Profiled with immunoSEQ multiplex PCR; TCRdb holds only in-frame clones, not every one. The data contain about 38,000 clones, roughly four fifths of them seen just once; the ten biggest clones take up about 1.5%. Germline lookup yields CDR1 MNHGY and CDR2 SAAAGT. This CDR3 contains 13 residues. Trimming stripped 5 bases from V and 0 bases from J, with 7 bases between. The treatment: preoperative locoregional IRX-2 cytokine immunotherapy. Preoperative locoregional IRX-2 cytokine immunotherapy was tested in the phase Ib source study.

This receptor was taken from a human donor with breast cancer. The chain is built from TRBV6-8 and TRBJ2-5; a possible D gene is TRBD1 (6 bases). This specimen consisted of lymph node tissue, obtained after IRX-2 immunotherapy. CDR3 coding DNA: TGTGCCAGCAGTCAGGGGAACCAAGAGACCCAGTACTTC. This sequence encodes CASSQGNQETQYF.